In its sample, the clone carrying this T cell receptor (beta chain) was seen a few times. The antigen is not known. V was clipped by 4 bases and J by 5 bases, with 15 bases between them. Germline CDR1 reads SQVTM; CDR2 reads ANQGSEA. This CDR3 has 14 residues. This record belongs to a study of beta chain features in type 1 diabetes. Expressed TCRB transcripts were sequenced because the entire RNA isolate underwent reverse transcription. Samples of naive, central memory and regulatory T cells yielded a mean of about 3.4 million reads. The data were produced by immunoSEQ multiplex PCR, yet TCRdb's version contains in-frame clones alone and is incomplete. The sample holds 150,000 or so clones, over 8.5% seen once. Study-wide results and limits: VDJ junctions in type 1 diabetes patients carried more deletions and fewer insertions. Patients' naive, central memory and Treg TCRB repertoires seemed closer to one another than those of healthy donors.

Specimen: central memory CD4+ T cells from blood. The sequence came from a man younger than 35 in good health. This sequence joins TRBV29-1 and TRBJ1-5; TRBD1 might be the D (5 bases). CDR3: CSVASGTGDQPQHF. DNA of the CDR3: TGCAGCGTTGCCTCAGGGACGGGGGATCAGCCCCAGCATTTT.